Reported below is one T cell receptor (beta chain). At one end, the junction sequence differs from germline, possibly due to a read error. The data derive from a study of blood T cells in healthy people across ages. CDR1 and CDR2 (germline): SSHAT, FNYEAQ (reference sequence). The length of the CDR3 is 17 residues. Next came a second PCR, run for about 6 to 11 cycles, which used a sample-barcoded 5' primer along with a J-beta primer mix. Through a template-switch adaptor with 12 random nucleotides, each cDNA molecule received a tag. TCRdb independently ran MiXCR on the 5' RACE reads; one entry per CDR3 protein. The data show over 1,500,000 distinct CDR3 sequences, roughly 50% seen once.

Material for sequencing was blood. J is TRBJ2-3 and V is TRBV7-7; 10 bases are a match to TRBD1. The clonotype comes from a woman aged 40 to 49 in good health. CDR3 residues: CASSAPGTGDPTDTQYF. The CDR3 DNA sequence: TGTGCTAGCAGCGCCCCCGGGACAGGGGACCCCACAGATACGCAGTATTTT.